This T cell receptor (beta chain) was recorded in a study of CD8 T cells in Susac syndrome (dated by TCRdb to the late 2010s). Notes on the research overall: Repertoire sequencing was used to test whether CD8+ T cell activation and differentiation in Susac syndrome was antigen driven. Clonality of the CD8+ T cell repertoire was compared between roughly twelve healthy donors, approximately 14 Susac syndrome patients and under 19 multiple sclerosis patients. What the research found in general, with its limitations: The number of individuals in the TCR sequencing and HLA analysis was acknowledged as relatively small.

Peripheral blood CD8+ and CD4+ T cells from healthy donors, Susac syndrome patients and multiple sclerosis patients were profiled by high-throughput TCR beta sequencing. Healthy donors were included as age- and sex-matched controls. CD8+ TEMRA cells were enriched by FACS, while bulk CD8+ and CD4+ T cells were purified by magnetic negative isolation. Blood was drawn into EDTA tubes, processed within 24 hours, and PBMCs were isolated by density gradient centrifugation. PBMCs intended for TCR sequencing were cryopreserved in liquid nitrogen and were subsequently thawed in a 37 degrees C water bath. A purity of at least 90% was achieved for sorted or isolated CD4+, CD8+ and CD8+ TEMRA cells. The germline V gene sets CDR1 to MNHEY and CDR2 to SVGAGI. Clipping removes 9 bases from V and 6 bases from J, with 11 as the unmatched junction base count. Reading from cysteine to phenylalanine, the CDR3 counts 14 amino acids. The kept DNA is CDR3 alone, 42 bases in frame from the first base.

As to this clonotype: The clone's antigen remains unknown. No much larger clone is present one base from it, and per-base qualities are unavailable.

RNA was extracted using the RNeasy kit, and about 0.5 to 1 ug of the RNA was reverse transcribed with random hexamers. The immunoSEQ multiplex PCR assay, covering 54 Vbeta and 13 Jbeta segments, was used to amplify TCR beta CDR3 regions. Bias from PCR amplification was corrected by using a synthetic template baseline for primer optimization and for computational correction. The authors' pipeline ran thus. Reads were annotated to V, D and J genes according to IMGT and were analyzed with immunoSEQ Analyzer, with only productive sequences retained. Clonality was computed as one minus Shannon entropy normalized by log2 of the number of productive unique sequences. For each patient and control, public and private clones were evaluated within the 100 most prevalent clones. Clones were defined as Susac-specific when absent from the healthy and MS cohorts, from 1,000 to 1,100 published viral clones and from other ImmuneACCESS disease sequences. The public sequencing data were trimmed at Q25 with fastp and processed into clonotypes with MiXCR by TCRdb, which kept only in-frame beta chains. Every distinct CDR3 protein forms one entry, paired with its most common genes and DNA. TCRdb's processing, not the authors', yielded these V and J calls. This sample lists tens of thousands of distinct CDR3 sequences; around 94% were detected once. The ten largest clones add up to less than 0.3% of the sample.

Input material: CD8+ T cells from PBMCs. The sequence is built from TRBV6-5 and TRBJ2-1, and 7 junctional nucleotides match TRBD2. The source is a human donor in good health. The encoded CDR3 is CASTLTGLTNEQFF. The DNA sequence is TGTGCCAGTACTTTGACGGGACTAACCAATGAGCAGTTCTTC.